This TCR beta chain was obtained from a study of blood T cell repertoires in COVID-19. Overall study: Whether acute or convalescent, the COVID-19 samples came from the United States, Italy and Spain. PBMCs, B-cell-depleted T cells, or T cells were the source of the cDNA or gDNA that made up the material.

Original analysis: From reference gene primer amplification, estimates of nucleated cell counts were derived. Profiling relied on immunoSEQ multiplex PCR, and the TCRdb table lists in-frame clones only, not all of them. V and J calls and clone size are those listed in that table; D and trimming were worked out from the DNA. The table has about 200,000 clones, about 88% seen once; the top ten hold around 0.7%. Germline loops: CDR1 MNHEY, CDR2 SMNVEV (reference sequence). This CDR3 comprises 19 residues. Trimming removed 2 bases from V and 6 bases from J; junction bases left unmatched: 14. J is TRBJ2-4 and V is TRBV27, with TRBD2 matching over 12 bases. Material: peripheral blood. The clonotype comes from a man in his forties or fifties with acute or convalescent COVID-19. The CDR3 sequence is CASSLTSWTSGKGGNIQYF. The CDR3 nucleotides are TGTGCCAGCAGTTTAACCTCTTGGACTAGCGGGAAGGGCGGAAACATTCAGTACTTC.